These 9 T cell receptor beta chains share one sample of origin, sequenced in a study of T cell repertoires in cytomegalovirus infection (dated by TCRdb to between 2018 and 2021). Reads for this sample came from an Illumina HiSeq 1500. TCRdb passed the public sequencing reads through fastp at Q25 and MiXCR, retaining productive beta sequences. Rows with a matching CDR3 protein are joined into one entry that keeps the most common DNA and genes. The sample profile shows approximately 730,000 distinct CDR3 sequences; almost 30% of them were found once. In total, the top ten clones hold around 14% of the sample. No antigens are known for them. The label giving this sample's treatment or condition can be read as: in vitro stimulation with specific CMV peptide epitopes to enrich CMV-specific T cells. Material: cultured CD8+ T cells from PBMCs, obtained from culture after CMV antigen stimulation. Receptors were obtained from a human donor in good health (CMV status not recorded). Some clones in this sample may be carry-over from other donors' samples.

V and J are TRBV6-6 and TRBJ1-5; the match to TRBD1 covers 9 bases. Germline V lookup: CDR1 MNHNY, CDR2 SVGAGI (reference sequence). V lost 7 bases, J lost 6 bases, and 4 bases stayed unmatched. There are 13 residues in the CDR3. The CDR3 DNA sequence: TGTGCCAGCACCCCGGACAGGGGTCAGCCCCAGCATTTT. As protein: CASTPDRGQPQHF.

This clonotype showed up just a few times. CDR3 protein: CASSQEETGTGGFYGYTF. CDR3 in DNA: TGTGCCAGCAGCCAAGAGGAGACCGGGACAGGGGGCTTCTATGGCTACACCTTC. The chain uses TRBV14 and TRBJ1-2; 12 bases line up with TRBD1. The CDR3 contains 18 residues. V shed 0 bases and J 4 bases; nucleotides not matched to a gene: 9. From germline, CDR1 is SGHDN and CDR2 FVKESK.

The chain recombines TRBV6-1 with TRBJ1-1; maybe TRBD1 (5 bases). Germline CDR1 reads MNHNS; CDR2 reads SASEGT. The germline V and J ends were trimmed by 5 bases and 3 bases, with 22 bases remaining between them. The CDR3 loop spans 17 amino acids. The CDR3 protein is CASSSGLQFDEDTEAFF. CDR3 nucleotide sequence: TGTGCCAGCAGTTCGGGACTGCAGTTTGACGAGGACACTGAAGCTTTCTTT.

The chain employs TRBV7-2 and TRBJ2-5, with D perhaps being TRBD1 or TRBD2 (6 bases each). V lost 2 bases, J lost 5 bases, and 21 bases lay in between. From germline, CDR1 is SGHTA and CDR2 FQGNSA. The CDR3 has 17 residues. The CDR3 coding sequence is TGTGCCAGCAGCTTATACCCAGGGGCACTAGCCGGGGAGACCCAGTACTTC. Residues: CASSLYPGALAGETQYF.

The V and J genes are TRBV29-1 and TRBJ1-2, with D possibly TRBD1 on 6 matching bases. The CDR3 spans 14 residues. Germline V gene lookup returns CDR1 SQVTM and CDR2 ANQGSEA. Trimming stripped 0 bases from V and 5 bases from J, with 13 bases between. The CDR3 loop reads CSVEERIQGYGYTF. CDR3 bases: TGCAGCGTTGAAGAGAGAATACAGGGATATGGCTACACCTTC.

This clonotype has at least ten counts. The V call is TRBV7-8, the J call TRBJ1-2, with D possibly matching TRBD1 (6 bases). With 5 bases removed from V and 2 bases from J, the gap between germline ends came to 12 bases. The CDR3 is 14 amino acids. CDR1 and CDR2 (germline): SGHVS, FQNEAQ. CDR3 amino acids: CASSHEDRNYGYTF. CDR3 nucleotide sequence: TGTGCCAGCAGCCACGAAGACAGGAACTATGGCTACACCTTC.

This CDR3 is CASSLALQGRETQYF. Written as DNA, the CDR3 is TGTGCCAGCAGTTTAGCCCTACAGGGTCGGGAGACCCAGTACTTC. V usage is TRBV28 and J usage is TRBJ2-5, with TRBD1 as a possible D gene (6 bases). Germline V CDR1 and CDR2: MDHEN, SYDVKM. V was shortened by 2 bases and J by 5 bases, with 15 bases between the two germline ends. The CDR3 loop spans 15 amino acids.

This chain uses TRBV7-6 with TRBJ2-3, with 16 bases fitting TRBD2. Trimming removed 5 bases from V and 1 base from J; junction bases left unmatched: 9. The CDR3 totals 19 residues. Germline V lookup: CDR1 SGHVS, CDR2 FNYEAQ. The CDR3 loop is CASSIDGTSGGAGTDTQYF. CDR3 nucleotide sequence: TGTGCCAGCAGCATAGACGGGACTAGCGGGGGGGCTGGCACAGATACGCAGTATTTT.

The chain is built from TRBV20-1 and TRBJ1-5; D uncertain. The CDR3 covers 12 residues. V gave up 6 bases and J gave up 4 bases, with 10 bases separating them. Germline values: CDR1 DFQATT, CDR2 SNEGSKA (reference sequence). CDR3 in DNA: TGCAGTGCCCTGGTAGGGAATCAGCCCCAGCATTTT. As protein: CSALVGNQPQHF.